The T cell receptor (beta chain) under discussion was sequenced for a study of blood T cell repertoires in COVID-19. Study summary: COVID-19 samples, acute and convalescent, were from the United States, Italy and Spain.

This clone was observed a single time. The CDR3 loop spans 17 amino acids. V shed 0 bases and J 8 bases; nucleotides not matched to a gene: 9. Looked up from germline, CDR1 is LGHNA and CDR2 is YSLEER. Authors' methods: Reference gene primer amplification gave nucleated cell count estimates. Repertoires were generated with immunoSEQ multiplex PCR, while TCRdb's copy carries only in-frame clones and drops some. The V and J calls and clone size come from that table; D and trimming were worked out from the DNA. Of over 80,000 clones in the sample, about 86% were seen once. The chain recombines TRBV4-3 with TRBJ1-6; 8 bases agree with TRBD1. What was sequenced was peripheral blood. This receptor was identified in a man aged 80 or over with active or convalescent COVID-19. The CDR3 spells CASSQEKGRGRDSPLHF. CDR3 DNA sequence: TGCGCCAGCAGCCAAGAAAAGGGCAGGGGGCGCGATTCACCCCTCCACTTT.